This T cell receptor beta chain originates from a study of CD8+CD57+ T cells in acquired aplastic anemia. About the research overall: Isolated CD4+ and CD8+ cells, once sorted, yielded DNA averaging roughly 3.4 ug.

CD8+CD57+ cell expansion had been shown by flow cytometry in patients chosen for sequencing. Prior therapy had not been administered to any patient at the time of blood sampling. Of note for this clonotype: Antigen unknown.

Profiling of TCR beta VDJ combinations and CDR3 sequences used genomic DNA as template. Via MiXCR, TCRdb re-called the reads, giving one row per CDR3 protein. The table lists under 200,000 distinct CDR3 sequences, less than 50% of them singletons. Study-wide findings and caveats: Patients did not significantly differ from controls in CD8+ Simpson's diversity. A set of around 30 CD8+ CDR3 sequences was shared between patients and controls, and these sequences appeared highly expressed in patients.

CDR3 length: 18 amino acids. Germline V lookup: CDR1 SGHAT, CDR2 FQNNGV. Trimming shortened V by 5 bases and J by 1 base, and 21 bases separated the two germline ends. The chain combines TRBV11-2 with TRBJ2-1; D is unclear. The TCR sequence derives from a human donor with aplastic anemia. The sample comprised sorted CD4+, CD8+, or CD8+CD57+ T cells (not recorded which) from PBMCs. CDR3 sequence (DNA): TGTGCCAGCAGCCCGACCATACTAATCTTTCTTTCCTACAATGAGCAGTTCTTC. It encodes CASSPTILIFLSYNEQFF. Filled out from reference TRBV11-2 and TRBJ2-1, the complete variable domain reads EAGVAQSPRYKIIEKRQSVAFWCNPISGHATLYWYQQILGQGPKLLIQFQNNGVVDDSQLPKDRFSAERLKGVDSTLKIQPAKLEDSAVYLCASSPTILIFLSYNEQFFGPGTRLTVL.